This T cell receptor (beta chain) was identified in a study of shared clonotypes between healthy human individuals. Genomic DNA from each subset was divided evenly over several immunoSEQ plates. The sorted-subset replicate PCRs were given around 200 ng DNA, which is 31,000 or so T cell genomes. Clones were sequenced by immunoSEQ multiplex PCR, and TCRdb holds only the in-frame ones, with some missing. The sample carries about 680,000 clones, under 95% recorded once. CD8 cells classed as naive were CD45RO-negative and positively selected for CCR7, excluding terminally differentiated effector memory CD45RA+ cells. The sequence derives from a man in his thirties or forties in good health. Sample: naive CD8+ T cells sorted from blood.

The CDR3 DNA reads as TGTGCCAGCAGCTACACCGGGACGACAGATACGCAGTATTTT. Amino acids: CASSYTGTTDTQYF. V gene TRBV7-6 combines with J gene TRBJ2-3; D possibly uses TRBD1 or TRBD2 (5 bases each). Germline V gene lookup returns CDR1 SGHVS and CDR2 FNYEAQ. CDR3 length equals 14 residues. The V end was cut by 4 bases, the J end by 3 bases, with 11 bases between.